The 9 T cell receptor beta chains listed next were all sequenced from one sample in a study of graft-versus-host responses after intestinal transplantation. Libraries were prepared by immunoSEQ multiplex PCR; TCRdb keeps only in-frame clonotypes and omits some of them. This table has about 57,000 clones, 80% to 90% appearing once. Sequenced here: PBMCs, sampled 26 days after transplant. Receptors were obtained from a human patient who received an intestinal transplant, so some T cells may come from the graft donor.

The V call is TRBV6-1, the J call TRBJ1-5; TRBD1 matches at 8 bases. Germline V lookup: CDR1 MNHNS, CDR2 SASEGT. J lost 2 bases, V lost 4 bases, and 7 bases had no gene match. This CDR3 region has 16 residues. The CDR3 is CASSGGRGQGNQPQHF. The CDR3 DNA sequence: TGTGCCAGCAGTGGGGGCAGGGGGCAGGGCAATCAGCCCCAGCATTTT.

The rearrangement joins TRBV28 to TRBJ1-2; unclear D gene. V was clipped by 6 bases and J by 4 bases, with 6 bases between them. The germline V gene encodes CDR1 MDHEN and CDR2 SYDVKM. The CDR3 loop spans 11 amino acids. The CDR3 DNA sequence: TGTGCCAGCAGCCGGGGCTATGGCTACACCTTC. Translation: CASSRGYGYTF.

This clone was seen only once. CDR3 sequence (DNA): TGTGCCAGCAGCGTAGGCGCGAGCTCCTACGAGCAGTACTTC. This gives the protein CASSVGASSYEQYF. The chain combines TRBV9 with TRBJ2-7; D unclear. The length of the CDR3 is 14 residues. Germline V CDR1 and CDR2: SGDLS, YYNGEE. Trimming removed 0 bases at V and 0 bases at J, with 7 bases between.

V is TRBV5-6 and J is TRBJ2-7; possibly TRBD2 for D (6 bases). The CDR3 consists of 14 residues. The germline V and J ends were trimmed by 2 bases and 2 bases, with 11 bases remaining between them. Germline V gene data show CDR1 as SGHDT and CDR2 as YYEEEE. The CDR3: CASSLGGSAYEQYF. The CDR3 bases are TGTGCCAGCAGCTTAGGAGGGAGCGCCTACGAGCAGTACTTC.

V usage is TRBV7-9 and J usage is TRBJ2-1; a possible D gene is TRBD2 (6 bases). The CDR3 loop spans 15 amino acids. Germline V gene lookup returns CDR1 SEHNR and CDR2 FQNEAQ (reference sequence). The V and J ends lost 5 bases and 0 bases respectively, with 11 bases between them. DNA of the CDR3: TGTGCCAGCAGCCGACGACTAGGCTCCTACAATGAGCAGTTCTTC. This sequence encodes CASSRRLGSYNEQFF.

The chain is built from TRBV7-8 and TRBJ2-7; 12 bases match TRBD2. The junction had 23 bases not matched to a gene; V was cut back by 4 bases and J by 4 bases. This CDR3 region has 21 residues. Germline V lookup: CDR1 SGHVS, CDR2 FQNEAQ. Here the CDR3 reads CASSYHPGGTSGSGWEYEQYV. The CDR3, as DNA: TGTGCCAGCAGCTACCACCCTGGGGGGACTAGCGGGTCGGGTTGGGAGTACGAGCAGTACGTC.

The chain couples TRBV7-9 to TRBJ1-3, with 8 bases lining up with TRBD1. This CDR3 region has 15 residues. Unmatched junction bases numbered 1, after V lost 3 bases and J lost 0 bases. The V gene's germline CDR1 is SEHNR and CDR2 FQNEAQ (reference sequence). In DNA, the CDR3 is TGTGCCAGCAGCTTCGACAGGGGCTCTGGAAACACCATATATTTT. Amino acids: CASSFDRGSGNTIYF.

This sequence joins TRBV14 and TRBJ2-6; 7 nucleotides align to TRBD1. The CDR3 is made up of 20 amino acids. The germline gives CDR1 SGHDN, CDR2 FVKESK. With V trimmed by 4 bases and J by 1 base, 16 bases remained unmatched. This CDR3 is CASSPPLYKGAASGANVLTF. The CDR3 DNA reads as TGTGCCAGCAGCCCTCCCCTCTATAAGGGGGCCGCGTCTGGGGCCAACGTCCTGACTTTC.

V is TRBV7-6 and J is TRBJ2-7, with TRBD1 matching over 10 bases. CDR1 SGHVS and CDR2 FNYEAQ come from the germline V gene. The CDR3 sequence is 14 residues long. Losses at the gene ends were 4 bases for V and 5 bases for J; bases not matched to a gene: 5. The DNA for the CDR3 is TGTGCCAGCAGCTCCGGGACAGGGGCGAACGAGCAGTACTTC. Translated, it gives CASSSGTGANEQYF. Full variable domain (outside the CDR3, taken from reference TRBV7-6 and TRBJ2-7): GAGVSQSPRYKVTKRGQDVALRCDPISGHVSLYWYRQALGQGPEFLTYFNYEAQQDKSGLPNDRFSAERPEGSISTLTIQRTEQRDSAMYRCASSSGTGANEQYFGPGTRLTVT.